These T cell receptor beta chains were read from a single sample in a study of shared clonotypes between healthy human individuals. The method was immunoSEQ multiplex PCR; TCRdb's version includes in-frame clones alone and lacks a portion of them. The sample carries around 2,000,000 clones, over 85% recorded once. Sequenced sample: naive CD8+ T cells sorted from blood. These receptor sequences come from a man aged 18 to 29 in good health. CDR3s include the opening cysteine and the closing phenylalanine or tryptophan. D genes are given only for firm matches. A clone size is listed for some rows: how often the clone was seen (once, few, many), or a class if it is expanded.

cdr3_aa | cdr3_nt | d_call | j_call | v_call | clone_size
CASDQEGLNTEAFF | TGTGCCAGCGACCAGGAGGGGCTCAACACTGAAGCTTTCTTT | - | TRBJ1-1 | TRBV2 | -
CASSQQMNTEAFF | TGTGCCAGCAGCCAGCAGATGAACACTGAAGCTTTCTTT | - | TRBJ1-1 | TRBV7-8 | -
CASSQEGDLSSYEQYF | TGCGCCAGCAGCCAAGAGGGGGACTTGTCCTCCTACGAGCAGTACTTC | - | TRBJ2-7 | TRBV4-3 | -
CASVETGGLQPQHF | TGTGCCAGCGTTGAGACAGGGGGCCTTCAGCCCCAGCATTTT | TRBD1 | TRBJ1-5 | TRBV7-8 | few
CASSLGGDQETQYF | TGTGCCAGCAGTTTAGGGGGGGATCAAGAGACCCAGTACTTC | TRBD2 | TRBJ2-5 | TRBV28 | few
CASSSGTLNTEAFF | TGTGCCAGCAGCTCCGGGACATTGAACACTGAAGCTTTCTTT | - | TRBJ1-1 | TRBV7-8 | once
CASSEWTSTYNEQFF | TGTGCCAGCAGTGAATGGACTAGCACCTACAATGAGCAGTTCTTC | TRBD2 | TRBJ2-1 | TRBV2 | -
CASSPRRGGSDQPQHF | TGCGCCAGCAGCCCTCGAAGAGGGGGCTCCGATCAGCCCCAGCATTTT | TRBD1 | TRBJ1-5 | TRBV4-1 | -
CASSETGVTGELFF | TGTGCCAGCAGCGAGACAGGGGTAACCGGGGAGCTGTTTTTT | TRBD1 | TRBJ2-2 | TRBV6-4 | -
CASGDSGRDDTQYF | TGTGCTAGTGGAGACAGCGGCCGGGATGATACGCAGTATTTT | - | TRBJ2-3 | TRBV12-5 | -
CASSPEGPGGEQFF | TGTGCCAGCAGCCCCGAGGGGCCCGGCGGGGAGCAGTTCTTC | - | TRBJ2-1 | TRBV11-2 | -
CASSLLAGGPVPAYNEQFF | TGTGCCAGCAGCCTGCTAGCGGGAGGGCCGGTCCCGGCCTACAATGAGCAGTTCTTC | TRBD2 | TRBJ2-1 | TRBV4-2 | -
CASSYQGAGDEQYF | TGTGCCAGCAGTTACCAGGGGGCAGGGGACGAGCAGTACTTC | TRBD1 | TRBJ2-7 | TRBV6-5 | -
CASSQDVAGGSIEQYF | TGTGCCAGCAGCCAAGATGTCGCGGGGGGATCTATCGAGCAGTACTTC | TRBD2 | TRBJ2-7 | TRBV4-2 | -
CASSLGGGALEAFF | TGTGCCAGCAGCTTAGGAGGAGGGGCCCTTGAAGCTTTCTTT | - | TRBJ1-1 | TRBV7-9 | -
CASSESPGPDYEQYF | TGTGCCAGCAGTGAATCCCCGGGACCGGACTACGAGCAGTACTTC | - | TRBJ2-7 | TRBV7-9 | -
CASSYGSGGNEQYF | TGTGCCAGCAGTTACGGCTCGGGGGGAAACGAGCAGTACTTC | TRBD2 | TRBJ2-7 | TRBV6-5 | -
CASSVGVDPGNQPQHF | TGTGCCAGCAGCGTAGGAGTGGATCCGGGCAATCAGCCCCAGCATTTT | - | TRBJ1-5 | TRBV9 | -
CASSSGTGVLPQHF | TGTGCCAGCAGCTCCGGGACAGGGGTGTTGCCCCAGCATTTT | TRBD1 | TRBJ1-5 | TRBV5-6 | -
CASSVSALSSYEQYF | TGTGCCAGCAGTGTTTCTGCTTTGAGCTCCTACGAGCAGTACTTC | - | TRBJ2-7 | TRBV2 | -
CASSYGVVQGRGQPQHF | TGTGCCAGCAGCTACGGGGTTGTGCAGGGGCGCGGTCAGCCCCAGCATTTT | - | TRBJ1-5 | TRBV5-6 | -
CASSREGGDYSNQPQHF | TGTGCCAGTAGCCGCGAGGGGGGGGACTATAGCAATCAGCCCCAGCATTTT | - | TRBJ1-5 | TRBV19 | -
CASRPTSGSSETQYF | TGTGCCAGTAGGCCGACTAGCGGGAGTAGCGAGACCCAGTACTTC | TRBD2 | TRBJ2-5 | TRBV19 | -
CASSPGETHFNEQFF | TGTGCCAGCAGCCCCGGTGAGACTCACTTCAATGAGCAGTTCTTC | - | TRBJ2-1 | TRBV27 | -
CASSSFGGRAYEQYF | TGTGCCAGCAGCTCCTTTGGAGGGCGCGCGTACGAGCAGTACTTC | - | TRBJ2-7 | TRBV5-5 | -
CASSLVGGLTDTQYF | TGTGCCAGCAGCTTAGTCGGGGGGCTGACAGATACGCAGTATTTT | - | TRBJ2-3 | TRBV11-1 | -
CASSIRAGGPAGELFF | TGTGCCAGTAGTATCCGGGCGGGAGGGCCCGCCGGGGAGCTGTTTTTT | TRBD2 | TRBJ2-2 | TRBV19 | -
CASSFRLTLQGLTNYGYTF | TGTGCCAGCAGTTTCCGACTGACCCTCCAAGGCCTGACTAACTATGGCTACACCTTC | - | TRBJ1-2 | TRBV27 | -
CASSIDGTFGNTIYF | TGTGCCAGCAGCATTGACGGTACGTTCGGAAACACCATATATTTT | - | TRBJ1-3 | TRBV9 | -
CASSLERDGTQYF | TGTGCCAGCAGCTTGGAAAGGGACGGGACCCAGTACTTC | - | TRBJ2-5 | TRBV5-4 | -
CASSLSRGNEQFF | TGTGCCAGCAGTTTGTCCAGGGGCAATGAGCAGTTCTTC | - | TRBJ2-1 | TRBV28 | -
CASSFWTGGYGYTF | TGTGCCAGCAGCTTTTGGACAGGGGGATATGGCTACACCTTC | TRBD1 | TRBJ1-2 | TRBV5-6 | once
CASRAGLQGVMNTEAFF | TGTGCCAGCAGAGCAGGACTCCAGGGTGTGATGAACACTGAAGCTTTCTTT | - | TRBJ1-1 | TRBV2 | -
CASSGKSRNTIYF | TGTGCCAGCAGCGGGAAATCTCGAAACACCATATATTTT | - | TRBJ1-3 | TRBV11-2 | -
CASSRNLAGEVDTQYF | TGTGCCAGCAGCAGGAACCTAGCGGGAGAAGTGGATACGCAGTATTTT | TRBD2 | TRBJ2-3 | TRBV7-9 | -
CASSESIVNQPQHF | TGTGCCAGCAGTGAATCAATTGTCAATCAGCCCCAGCATTTT | - | TRBJ1-5 | TRBV25-1 | -
CASSFWDSPATNEKLFF | TGTGCCAGCAGCTTTTGGGACAGCCCTGCAACTAATGAAAAACTGTTTTTT | TRBD1 | TRBJ1-4 | TRBV5-6 | -
CASTHNGGNEQFF | TGTGCCAGCACCCATAACGGCGGCAATGAGCAGTTCTTC | - | TRBJ2-1 | TRBV9 | -
CASSPSGAVFYEQYF | TGTGCCAGCAGCCCTAGCGGGGCGGTCTTCTACGAGCAGTACTTC | TRBD2 | TRBJ2-7 | TRBV11-2 | -
CASSIGTATNEKLFF | TGTGCCAGTAGTATAGGGACTGCAACTAATGAAAAACTGTTTTTT | - | TRBJ1-4 | TRBV19 | -
CASSYWEAIRNEQFF | TGTGCCAGCAGTTACTGGGAGGCAATTAGGAATGAGCAGTTCTTC | - | TRBJ2-1 | TRBV6-6 | -
CASRATRETQYF | TGTGCCAGCAGGGCTACTCGGGAGACCCAGTACTTC | - | TRBJ2-5 | TRBV6-1 | once
CASREMSEQYF | TGTGCCAGCAGAGAGATGAGTGAGCAGTACTTC | - | TRBJ2-7 | TRBV2 | -
CASSQGKTRGVPNEKLFF | TGCGCCAGCAGCCAAGGCAAAACCCGCGGGGTCCCTAATGAAAAACTGTTTTTT | - | TRBJ1-4 | TRBV4-3 | -
CASSVTGQVHNYGYTF | TGTGCCAGCAGCGTCACCGGACAGGTTCATAACTATGGCTACACCTTC | TRBD1 | TRBJ1-2 | TRBV9 | -
CASSLAGTGGGSPLHF | TGTGCCAGCAGCTTGGCCGGGACAGGGGGCGGATCACCCCTCCACTTT | TRBD1 | TRBJ1-6 | TRBV11-2 | -
CASSLNGRGVNEKLFF | TGTGCCAGCAGCTTGAATGGCAGGGGGGTTAATGAAAAACTGTTTTTT | TRBD1 | TRBJ1-4 | TRBV5-8 | -